These 2 T cell receptor beta chains share one sample of origin, sequenced in a study of shared clonotypes between healthy human individuals. Assay used: immunoSEQ multiplex PCR; TCRdb lists only in-frame clones, some missing. Here the sample spans about 2.4 million clones, under 95% being singletons. The sample comprised naive CD4+ T cells from PBMCs. Specified subset: CD45RA+ positively selected. These receptor sequences come from a man aged 18 to 35 in good health. Some clones in this sample may be carry-over from other donors' samples.

The chain uses TRBV19 and TRBJ2-3; D unresolved. Germline V gene lookup returns CDR1 LNHDA and CDR2 SQIVND (reference sequence). V was clipped by 1 base and J by 0 bases, with 5 bases between them. There are 14 residues in the CDR3. CDR3: CASSIAASTDTQYF. In nucleotides, the CDR3 is TGTGCCAGTAGTATAGCTGCAAGCACAGATACGCAGTATTTT.

This chain links TRBV4-2 with TRBJ2-3; D is tentatively TRBD1 or TRBD2 (5 bases each). V gave up 1 base and J gave up 3 bases, with 14 bases separating them. The CDR3 is 16 residues long. Germline lookup yields CDR1 LGHNA and CDR2 YNFKEQ. CDR3 sequence: CASSQAPGPLTDTQYF. The CDR3 coding sequence is TGTGCCAGCAGCCAAGCACCGGGACCACTTACAGATACGCAGTATTTT.